The T cell receptor beta chain under discussion was sequenced for a study of shared clonotypes between healthy human individuals. Study observations and caveats: Richness estimates generally favored naive over memory subsets.

On this clone itself: The antigen is unknown.

Here immunoSEQ multiplex PCR was the method, and the copy in TCRdb shows in-frame clones only, minus some. The sample has over 2,000,000 clones, around 95% seen once. CD45RO-negative cells were positively selected for CCR7, leaving out terminally differentiated effector memory CD45RA+ cells. Healthy HIV-negative adults without recent acute infections or vaccinations served as donors. In germline, CDR1 is MNHNS, CDR2 SASEGT. This CDR3 has 14 residues. Trimming shortened V by 4 bases and J by 6 bases, and 13 bases separated the two germline ends. This chain connects TRBV6-1 to TRBJ1-3; weak D call: TRBD1 (6 bases). The origin of this receptor is a man in his late teens or twenties in good health. Some clones in this sample may be carry-over from other donors' samples. The specimen sequenced was naive CD8+ T cells from PBMCs. CDR3 protein: CASSVHRELNTIYF. CDR3 bases: TGTGCCAGCAGTGTCCACAGGGAACTAAACACCATATATTTT.